This T cell receptor beta chain was captured in a study of monozygotic twins with inflammatory bowel disease (dated by TCRdb to 2018 to 2020). Describing the broader study: The full study comprised 30 or so monozygotic twin pairs: nine German pairs (four IBD-concordant, five IBD-discordant) and 19 IBD-discordant Danish pairs. The search for disease-associated traits relied mainly on comparing, within discordant pairs, IBD patients with their genetically identical healthy co-twins. Each individual had, on average, about 151 000 unique TCRalpha sequences and 181 000 unique TCRbeta sequences available for analysis. General study outcomes and caveats: No difference in repertoire similarity was observed between concordant and discordant twins, possibly owing to limited statistical power. No single strong signal or clonotype linked to IBD turned up in the results, so the idea that one exists was not supported. Different T cell subtypes could not be distinguished in the analysis. IBD patients shared fewer clonotypes with other individuals than healthy twins did, most markedly in patients showing signs of disease activity. TCRbeta repertoire diversity, by inverse Simpson index, was decreased in IBD patients compared with their healthy co-twins. Because patients were on differing immunosuppressive treatments, the repertoires may have picked up extra background noise and inter-individual variability.

Concerning this clonotype: Its antigen is not yet known.

The germline V gene supplies CDR1 MDHEN and CDR2 SYDVKM. Its CDR3 holds 18 amino acids, cysteine through phenylalanine. The record lacks a DNA sequence. A roughly 2.7 ml peripheral blood sample was drawn into PAXgene tubes per donor and stored at -80°C. Without T cell sorting, total RNA was isolated from whole blood using the PAXgene blood miRNA kit on an automated QIAcube. Peripheral blood from monozygotic twin pairs who were concordant or discordant for inflammatory bowel disease underwent deep TCRalpha and TCRbeta repertoire profiling using unique molecular barcoding. For every twin pair, smoking habits were documented, and each individual was categorised as a current, former or never smoker. Library construction relied on 5' RACE. Each TCR library was prepared from about 4,000 ng of total RNA. cDNA was synthesized with SMARTScribe reverse transcriptase in eight separate reactions per sample. During cDNA synthesis, template switching introduced unique molecular identifiers that contained a 6-nucleotide sample barcode. Amplification of TCRalpha and TCRbeta cDNA involved two nested PCRs of about 15 and 9 cycles, and each PCR was followed by bead purification. Before amplification, cDNA was treated with uracil DNA-glycosylase and purified using the QIAquick PCR purification kit. The second PCR added Illumina TruSeq-compatible adapters along with sample-specific barcodes. TapeStation and Qubit were used to check library quality and concentration, and about 4.5 ng of each library was pooled. Sequencing of pooled libraries was carried out on an Illumina HiSeq2500 single-index Rapid Run using 2 x 100 bp reads and custom sequencing primers. The authors' analysis ran thus. MiGEC version 1.2.6 was used for UMI-based consensus assembly to correct PCR and sequencing errors. V(D)J alignment, clonotype assembly and CDR3 extraction were performed with MiXCR version 2.1.1. To normalise gene usage, clonotype sharing and MAIT/NKT TCR abundance, the analysis used the top 1000, 10 000 and 20 000 clonotypes per sample. After downsampling to 27 000 UMIs, diversity was calculated as the inverse Simpson index using the vegan R package. Paired Mann-Whitney U tests were applied to discordant twin pairs, and Benjamini-Hochberg correction was used for multiple testing. TCRdb reprocessed the reads; each CDR3 protein sequence makes one entry, and DNA is unavailable. The V and J calls, along with clone size, are taken from TCRdb and not from the paper's own processing. In this sample's table one finds some 200,000 distinct CDR3 sequences. The ten top clones hold roughly 8% of the sample.

Sequenced sample: blood. The clonotype was recovered from a human donor with ulcerative colitis or Crohn's disease, or a healthy co-twin of an affected twin (not recorded which). Recombination linked TRBV28 to TRBJ2-7; TCRdb returns TRBD1, unconfirmable since there is no DNA. The CDR3 protein is CASSFSKVHYTGLGEQYF.